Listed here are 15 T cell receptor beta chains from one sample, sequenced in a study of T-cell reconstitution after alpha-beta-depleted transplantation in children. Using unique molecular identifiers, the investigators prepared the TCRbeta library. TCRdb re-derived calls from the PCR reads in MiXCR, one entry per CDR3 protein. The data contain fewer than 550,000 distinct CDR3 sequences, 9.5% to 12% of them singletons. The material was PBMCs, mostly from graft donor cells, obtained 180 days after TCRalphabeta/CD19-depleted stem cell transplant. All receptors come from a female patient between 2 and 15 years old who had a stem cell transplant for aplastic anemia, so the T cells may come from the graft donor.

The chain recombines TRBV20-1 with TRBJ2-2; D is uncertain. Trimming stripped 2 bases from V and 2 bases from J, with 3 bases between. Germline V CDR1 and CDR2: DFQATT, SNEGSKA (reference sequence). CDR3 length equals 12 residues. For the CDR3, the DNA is TGCAGTGCTAGACCAAACACCGGGGAGCTGTTTTTT. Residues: CSARPNTGELFF.

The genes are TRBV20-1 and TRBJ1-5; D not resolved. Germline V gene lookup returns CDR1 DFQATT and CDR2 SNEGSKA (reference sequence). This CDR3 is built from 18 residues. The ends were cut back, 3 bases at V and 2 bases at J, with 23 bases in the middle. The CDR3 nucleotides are TGCAGTGCTAGGGGCCCCCTTGGGGTAGGGCGGGGCAATCAGCCCCAGCATTTT. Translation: CSARGPLGVGRGNQPQHF.

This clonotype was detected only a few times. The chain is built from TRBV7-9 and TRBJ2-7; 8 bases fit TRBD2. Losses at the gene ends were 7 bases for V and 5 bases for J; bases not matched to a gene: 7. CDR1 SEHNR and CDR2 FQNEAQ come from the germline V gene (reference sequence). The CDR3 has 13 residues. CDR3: CASTTSGSHEQYF. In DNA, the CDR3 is TGTGCCAGCACCACGAGCGGGAGCCACGAGCAGTACTTC.

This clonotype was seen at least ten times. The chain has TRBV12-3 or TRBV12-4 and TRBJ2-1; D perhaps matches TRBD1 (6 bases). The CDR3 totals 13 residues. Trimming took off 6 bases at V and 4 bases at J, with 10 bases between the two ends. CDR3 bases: TGTGCCAGCAGCCCGGACAGTTACAATGAGCAGTTCTTC. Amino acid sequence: CASSPDSYNEQFF.

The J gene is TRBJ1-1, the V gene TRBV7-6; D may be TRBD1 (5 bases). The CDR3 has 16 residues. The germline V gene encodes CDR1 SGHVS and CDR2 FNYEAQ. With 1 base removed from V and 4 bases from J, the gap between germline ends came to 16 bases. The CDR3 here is CASSLVAEGRGTEAFF. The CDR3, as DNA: TGTGCCAGCAGCTTAGTGGCGGAGGGACGTGGCACTGAAGCTTTCTTT.

CDR3 DNA sequence: TGTGCCAGCAGCGCCGATGAAAAATTAAATAATGAGCAGTTCTTC. The encoded protein is CASSADEKLNNEQFF. J is TRBJ2-1 and V is TRBV5-4; no reliable D call. Between the trimmed V and J ends, which lost 4 bases and 7 bases, there was a span of 18 bases. The CDR3 runs 15 residues. Germline CDR1 reads SGHNT; CDR2 reads YYREEE (reference sequence).

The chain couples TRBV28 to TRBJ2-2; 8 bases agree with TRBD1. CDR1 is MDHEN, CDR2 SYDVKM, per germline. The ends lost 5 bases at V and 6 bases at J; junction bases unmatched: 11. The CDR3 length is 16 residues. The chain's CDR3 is CASSVVGRGLPGELFF. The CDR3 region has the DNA TGTGCCAGCAGTGTGGTCGGCAGGGGGCTCCCCGGGGAGCTGTTTTTT.

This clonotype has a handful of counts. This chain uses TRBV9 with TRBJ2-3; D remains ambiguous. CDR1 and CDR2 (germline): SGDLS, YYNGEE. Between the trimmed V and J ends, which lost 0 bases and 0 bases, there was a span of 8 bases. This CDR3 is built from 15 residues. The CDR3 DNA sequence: TGTGCCAGCAGCGTAGAGCAAGTTAGCACAGATACGCAGTATTTT. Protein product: CASSVEQVSTDTQYF.

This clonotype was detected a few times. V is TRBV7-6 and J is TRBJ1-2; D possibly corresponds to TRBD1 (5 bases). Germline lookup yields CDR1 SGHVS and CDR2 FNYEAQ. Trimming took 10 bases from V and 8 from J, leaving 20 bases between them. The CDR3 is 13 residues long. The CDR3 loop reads CAITLAGTRGYTF. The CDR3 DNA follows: TGTGCCATAACCTTGGCAGGGACGAGAGGCTACACCTTC.

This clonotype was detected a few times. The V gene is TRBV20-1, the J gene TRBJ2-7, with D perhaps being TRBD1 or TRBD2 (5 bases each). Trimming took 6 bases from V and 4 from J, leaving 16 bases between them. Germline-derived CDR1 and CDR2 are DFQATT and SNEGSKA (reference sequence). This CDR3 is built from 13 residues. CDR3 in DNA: TGCAGTGCCCGCCGATGGGGACGTTACGAGCAGTACGTC. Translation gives CSARRWGRYEQYV.

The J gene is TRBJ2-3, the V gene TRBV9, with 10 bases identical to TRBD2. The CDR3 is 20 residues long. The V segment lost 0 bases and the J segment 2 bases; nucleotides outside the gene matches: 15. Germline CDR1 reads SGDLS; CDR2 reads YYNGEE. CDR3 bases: TGTGCCAGCAGCGTAGCTCCCCTCCCAGGACTAGCGGACACCACAGATACGCAGTATTTT. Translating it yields CASSVAPLPGLADTTDTQYF.

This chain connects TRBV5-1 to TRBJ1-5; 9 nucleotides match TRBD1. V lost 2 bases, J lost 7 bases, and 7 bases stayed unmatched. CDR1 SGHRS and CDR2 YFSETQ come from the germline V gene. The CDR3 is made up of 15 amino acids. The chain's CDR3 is CASSLYTGGWQPQHF. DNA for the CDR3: TGCGCCAGCAGCTTATACACAGGGGGCTGGCAGCCCCAGCATTTT.

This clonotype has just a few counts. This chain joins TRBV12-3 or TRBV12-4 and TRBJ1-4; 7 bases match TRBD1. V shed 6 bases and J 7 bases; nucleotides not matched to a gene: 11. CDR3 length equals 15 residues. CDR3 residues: CASREKRQGTEKLFF. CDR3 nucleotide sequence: TGTGCCAGCAGGGAAAAAAGACAGGGTACTGAAAAACTGTTTTTT.

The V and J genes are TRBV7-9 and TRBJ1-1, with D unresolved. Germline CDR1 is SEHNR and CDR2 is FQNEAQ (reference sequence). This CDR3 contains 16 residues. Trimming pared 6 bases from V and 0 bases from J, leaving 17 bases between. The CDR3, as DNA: TGTGCCAGCAGTCTAGGAAGGTGGCAGCTGAACACTGAAGCTTTCTTT. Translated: CASSLGRWQLNTEAFF.

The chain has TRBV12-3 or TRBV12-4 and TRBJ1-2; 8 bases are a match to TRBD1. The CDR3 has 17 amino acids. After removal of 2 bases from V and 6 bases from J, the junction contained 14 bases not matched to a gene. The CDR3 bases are TGTGCCAGCAGTTTAACCCTCGGACAGGGCGGGGAGGATGGCTACACCTTC. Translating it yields CASSLTLGQGGEDGYTF.